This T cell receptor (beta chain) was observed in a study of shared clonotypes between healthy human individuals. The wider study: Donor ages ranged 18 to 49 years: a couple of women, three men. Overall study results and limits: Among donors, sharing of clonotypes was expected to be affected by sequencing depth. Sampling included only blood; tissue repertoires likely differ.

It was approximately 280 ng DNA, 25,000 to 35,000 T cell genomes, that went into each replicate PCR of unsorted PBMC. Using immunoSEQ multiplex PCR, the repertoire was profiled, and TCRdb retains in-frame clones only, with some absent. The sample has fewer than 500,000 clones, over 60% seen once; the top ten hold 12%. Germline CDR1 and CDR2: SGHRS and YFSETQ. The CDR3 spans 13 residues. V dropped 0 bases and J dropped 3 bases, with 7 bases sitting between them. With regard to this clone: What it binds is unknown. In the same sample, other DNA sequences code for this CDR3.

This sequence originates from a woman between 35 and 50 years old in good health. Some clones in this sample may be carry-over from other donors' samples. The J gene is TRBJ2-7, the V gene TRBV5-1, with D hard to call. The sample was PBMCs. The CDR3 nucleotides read TGCGCCAGCAGCTTGGAAGTCAGCTACGAGCAGTACTTC. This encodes CASSLEVSYEQYF. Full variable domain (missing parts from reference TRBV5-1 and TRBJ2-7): KAGVTQTPRYLIKTRGQQVTLSCSPISGHRSVSWYQQTPGQGLQFLFEYFSETQRNKGNFPGRFSGRQFSNSRSEMNVSTLELGDSALYLCASSLEVSYEQYFGPGTRLTVT.